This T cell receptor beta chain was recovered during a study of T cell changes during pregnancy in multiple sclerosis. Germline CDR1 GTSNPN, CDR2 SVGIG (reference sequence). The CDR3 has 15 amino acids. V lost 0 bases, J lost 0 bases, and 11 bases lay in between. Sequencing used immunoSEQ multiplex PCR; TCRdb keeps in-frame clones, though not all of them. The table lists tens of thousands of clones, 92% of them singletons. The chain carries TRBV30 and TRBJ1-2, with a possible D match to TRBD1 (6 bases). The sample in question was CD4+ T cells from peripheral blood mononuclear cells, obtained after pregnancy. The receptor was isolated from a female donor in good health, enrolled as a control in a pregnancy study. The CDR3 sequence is CAWSVPGDTNYGYTF. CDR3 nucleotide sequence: TGTGCCTGGAGTGTCCCAGGGGATACTAACTATGGCTACACCTTC.